The clone carrying this T cell receptor (beta chain) has ten or more counts. Its antigen is not known. The missing CDR3 end, 3 residues past where the read stops, is filled in from the germline J gene. The data belong to a study of T cell clonality in common variable immunodeficiency. Study outcomes and limitations: The cause of increased CVID clonality remains unclear without subpopulation sequencing. Patient heterogeneity in the CVID cohort limited correlations between repertoire features and clinical complications. Fewer TCRbeta clones were shared among CVID subjects than controls.

This table comes from immunoSEQ multiplex PCR, and its TCRdb copy is limited to in-frame clones, with some not included. The repertoire has approximately 37,000 clones, none seen only once; the ten largest take roughly 3.4%. Both groups were predominantly of Caucasian heritage. In germline, CDR1 is SNHLY, CDR2 FYNNEI. Trimming cost V 11 bases and J 3 bases; bases outside gene matches: 16. There are 15 residues in the CDR3. The chain has TRBV2 and TRBJ2-7; 7 bases match TRBD2. Material for sequencing was peripheral blood mononuclear cells. The origin of this receptor is a person aged 18 to 69 in good health. The CDR3 loop reads CAARRENFIGYEQYF. CDR3 bases read: TGTGCCGCCAGGCGGGAGAACTTTATAGGCTACGAG.